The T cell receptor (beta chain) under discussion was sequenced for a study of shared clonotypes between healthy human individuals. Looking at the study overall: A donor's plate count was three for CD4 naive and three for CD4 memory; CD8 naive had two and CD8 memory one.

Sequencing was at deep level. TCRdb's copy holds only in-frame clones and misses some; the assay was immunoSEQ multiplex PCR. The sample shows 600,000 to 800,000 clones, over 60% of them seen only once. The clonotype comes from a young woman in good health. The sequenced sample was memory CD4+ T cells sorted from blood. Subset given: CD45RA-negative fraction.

The DNA for the CDR3 is TGTGCCAGCAGCAAGGACAGGCTCGAGCAGTACTTC. Translation: CASSKDRLEQYF. V usage is TRBV7-8 and J usage is TRBJ2-7; TRBD1 matches at 7 bases. The CDR3 runs 12 residues. Germline values: CDR1 SGHVS, CDR2 FQNEAQ. V gave up 5 bases and J gave up 6 bases; unmatched junction bases: 4.